This is a list of T cell receptor beta chains from one sample in a study of blood T cell repertoires in COVID-19. Repertoires were generated with immunoSEQ multiplex PCR, while TCRdb's copy carries only in-frame clones and drops some. Here the sample spans tens of thousands of clones, over 75% being singletons. The sample comprised peripheral blood. The origin of the receptors is an elderly man with active or convalescent COVID-19. Each CDR3 is given with its conserved first and last residue. The D gene is left open where the match is weak. A row's size may be missing; if present it is once, few, many or a size class.

abundance	v_gene	d_gene	j_gene	CDR3aa	CDR3nt
.	TRBV5-1	.	TRBJ2-1	CASSWKLGAILFF	TGCGCCAGCAGCTGGAAACTAGGCGCGATCTTGTTCTTC
once	TRBV9	.	TRBJ2-3	CASSDQIHTDTQYF	TGTGCCAGCAGCGATCAAATCCACACAGATACGCAGTATTTT
.	TRBV7-2	.	TRBJ2-5	CASSPRETQYF	TGTGCCAGCAGCCCGAGAGAGACCCAGTACTTC
.	TRBV7-3	.	TRBJ2-3	CASSLRLSTIPDTQYF	TGTGCCAGCAGCTTAAGACTTAGTACGATCCCAGATACGCAGTATTTT
.	TRBV9	TRBD2	TRBJ2-5	CASSGKRAGGEETQYF	TGTGCCAGCAGCGGGAAAAGAGCGGGGGGAGAAGAGACCCAGTACTTC
once	TRBV11-3	.	TRBJ2-1	CASSSGEGKWVGNEQFF	TGTGCCAGCAGCTCGGGGGAAGGGAAATGGGTGGGCAATGAGCAGTTCTTC
.	TRBV9	.	TRBJ2-2	CASSVVASASAGELFF	TGTGCCAGCAGCGTAGTGGCTAGCGCGTCCGCCGGGGAGCTGTTTTTT
.	TRBV5-1	TRBD2	TRBJ2-7	CASSSGTSVAYEQYF	TGCGCCAGCAGCTCAGGGACTAGCGTCGCCTACGAGCAGTACTTC
.	TRBV27	TRBD1	TRBJ2-1	CASSQQGTYNEQFF	TGTGCCAGCAGTCAACAGGGGACGTACAATGAGCAGTTCTTC
few	TRBV7-2	.	TRBJ1-6	CASSLDRVYNSPLHF	TGTGCCAGCAGCTTAGACAGGGTCTATAATTCACCCCTCCACTTT
.	TRBV27	TRBD1	TRBJ1-1	CASSFSLVGTGAYTEAFF	TGTGCCAGCAGTTTCTCTCTTGTGGGGACAGGGGCCTACACTGAAGCTTTCTTT
.	TRBV3-1/TRBV3-2	.	TRBJ2-1	CASRLSGAPNNEQFF	TGTGCCAGCAGACTCAGTGGGGCCCCTAACAATGAGCAGTTCTTC
.	TRBV12-3/TRBV12-4	.	TRBJ1-2	CASSQNRVYGYTF	TGTGCCAGCAGCCAAAACAGGGTCTATGGCTACACCTTC
.	TRBV7-2	.	TRBJ1-6	CASSSESSYNSPLHF	TGTGCCAGCAGTTCGGAGAGCTCCTATAATTCACCCCTCCACTTT
.	TRBV10-3	.	TRBJ1-1	CAMTRGSNTEAFF	TGTGCCATGACCAGGGGTTCGAACACTGAAGCTTTCTTT
.	TRBV6-6	.	TRBJ2-1	CASSYGGHNEQFF	TGTGCCAGCAGTTACGGAGGTCACAATGAGCAGTTCTTC
once	TRBV12-3/TRBV12-4	.	TRBJ2-7	CASSLIGSYEQYF	TGTGCCAGCAGTTTAATTGGTAGCTACGAGCAGTACTTC
.	TRBV15	TRBD1	TRBJ2-4	CATSSDRDRAKNIQYF	TGTGCCACCAGCAGTGACCGGGACAGAGCCAAAAACATTCAGTACTTC
.	TRBV7-9	.	TRBJ1-5	CASSRDNNQPQHF	TGTGCCAGCAGCAGAGACAACAATCAGCCCCAGCATTTT
many	TRBV28	TRBD1	TRBJ2-7	CASRTAYGGTGPYEQYF	TGTGCCAGCAGGACCGCTTATGGCGGGACAGGGCCTTACGAGCAGTACTTC
.	TRBV2	TRBD1	TRBJ2-7	CASSGGQGSYEQYF	TGTGCCAGCAGTGGGGGACAGGGTTCCTACGAGCAGTACTTC
.	TRBV28	.	TRBJ2-3	CASTVASGDTQYF	TGTGCCAGCACGGTCGCCTCCGGGGATACGCAGTATTTT
few	TRBV15	TRBD2	TRBJ2-2	CATSSQKILATGELFF	TGTGCCACCAGCAGTCAAAAAATACTAGCGACCGGGGAGCTGTTTTTT
.	TRBV4-3	TRBD2	TRBJ2-1	CASSQEGLAGGPNEQFF	TGCGCCAGCAGCCAAGAAGGACTAGCGGGAGGACCCAATGAGCAGTTCTTC
.	TRBV6-6	TRBD1	TRBJ2-6	CASSPQGAYSGANVLTF	TGTGCCAGCAGTCCGCAGGGGGCTTACTCTGGGGCCAACGTCCTGACTTTC
.	TRBV3-1/TRBV3-2	.	TRBJ1-1	CASSRKLENTEAFF	TGTGCCAGCAGCCGCAAATTAGAAAACACTGAAGCTTTCTTT
.	TRBV5-4	.	TRBJ2-1	CASSLGQMYNEQFF	TGTGCCAGCAGCTTGGGGCAGATGTACAATGAGCAGTTCTTC
once	TRBV10-3	.	TRBJ2-7	CAISESSSYEQYF	TGTGCCATCAGTGAGTCGAGCTCCTACGAGCAGTACTTC
once	TRBV19	.	TRBJ1-6	CASTYSAGGGSPLHF	TGTGCCAGTACCTACTCCGCCGGGGGGGGTTCACCCCTCCACTTT
.	TRBV6-5	.	TRBJ2-1	CASSYSTENNEQFF	TGTGCCAGCAGTTACTCGACTGAAAATAATGAGCAGTTCTTC
.	TRBV11-2	.	TRBJ2-1	CASSLGQYNEQFF	TGTGCCAGCAGCTTAGGACAATACAATGAGCAGTTCTTC
.	TRBV14	.	TRBJ2-5	CASSQDWGGLRRETQYF	TGTGCCAGCAGCCAAGATTGGGGGGGCCTTAGAAGAGAGACCCAGTACTTC
.	TRBV18	.	TRBJ2-5	CASQGDETQYF	TGTGCCAGTCAAGGGGATGAGACCCAGTACTTC
many	TRBV2	TRBD1	TRBJ1-5	CASISGDRGNQPQHF	TGTGCCAGCATTTCCGGGGACAGGGGCAATCAGCCCCAGCATTTT
.	TRBV3-1/TRBV3-2	.	TRBJ2-1	CASSQAGPGRYNEQFF	TGTGCCAGCAGCCAAGCGGGTCCTGGTAGGTACAATGAGCAGTTCTTC
.	TRBV18	TRBD2	TRBJ2-7	CASSKDRSGGEQYF	TGTGCCAGCTCTAAGGACAGGAGCGGGGGGGAGCAGTACTTC
few	TRBV11-2	.	TRBJ2-7	CASSLYRGSYEQYF	TGTGCCAGCAGCCTCTACCGGGGATCCTACGAGCAGTACTTC
few	TRBV5-4	.	TRBJ2-2	CASSPGHLNTGELFF	TGTGCCAGCAGCCCGGGACATTTGAACACCGGGGAGCTGTTTTTT
.	TRBV7-9	TRBD1	TRBJ2-7	CASRSTGAYEQYF	TGTGCCAGCAGGTCGACAGGGGCCTACGAGCAGTACTTC
few	TRBV5-8	.	TRBJ1-6	CASSLEEFGPLHF	TGTGCCAGCAGCTTGGAGGAGTTCGGGCCCCTCCACTTT
few	TRBV7-7	.	TRBJ2-5	CASSLGSTGMETQYF	TGTGCTAGCAGCTTAGGGTCAACAGGGATGGAGACCCAGTACTTC
.	TRBV5-5	TRBD1	TRBJ1-1	CASSRMGQGNTEAFF	TGTGCCAGCAGCCGCATGGGACAGGGGAACACTGAAGCTTTCTTT
many	TRBV24-1	.	TRBJ2-2	CATSDSDREVGELFF	TGTGCCACCAGTGATTCTGACAGGGAGGTCGGGGAGCTGTTTTTT
.	TRBV3-1/TRBV3-2	.	TRBJ1-1	CASSQQASSPAFF	TGTGCCAGCAGCCAACAGGCCTCTTCCCCAGCTTTCTTT
.	TRBV10-3	.	TRBJ2-7	CAISRESANYEQYF	TGTGCCATTAGCCGAGAAAGCGCCAACTACGAGCAGTACTTC
.	TRBV11-2	.	TRBJ2-5	CASSSVPEETQYF	TGTGCCAGCAGCTCCGTCCCCGAAGAGACCCAGTACTTC
.	TRBV9	.	TRBJ2-2	CASSVAITGELFF	TGTGCCAGCAGCGTCGCGATCACCGGGGAGCTGTTTTTT
.	TRBV28	.	TRBJ1-2	CASSVGLQGYGYTF	TGTGCCAGCAGTGTAGGGCTCCAGGGGTATGGCTACACCTTC